The clone carrying this TCR beta chain appeared once. These data are taken from a study of T cell changes during pregnancy in multiple sclerosis. Here immunoSEQ multiplex PCR was the method, and the copy in TCRdb shows in-frame clones only, minus some. The table includes tens of thousands of clones, 70% to 90% detected once. Looked up from germline, CDR1 is LGHNA and CDR2 is YSLEER. This CDR3 spans 14 amino acids. The ends were cut back, 1 base at V and 0 bases at J, with 6 bases in the middle. The rearrangement joins TRBV4-3 to TRBJ1-1; D not resolved. The material sequenced was CD8+ T cells from peripheral blood mononuclear cells, taken after pregnancy. The sequence came from a female donor in good health, enrolled as a control in a pregnancy study. CDR3 sequence: CASSQAGMNTEAFF. In nucleotides, the CDR3 is TGCGCCAGCAGCCAAGCGGGGATGAACACTGAAGCTTTCTTT.